This T cell receptor (beta chain) is from a study of low-dose radiotherapy and immunotherapy resistance in tumors. V was trimmed by 5 bases and J by 6 bases, leaving 21 bases between them. The CDR3 sequence is 15 residues long. Germline lookup yields CDR1 GTSNPN and CDR2 SVGIG (reference sequence). First-strand cDNA relied on TRAV- and TRBV-specific primers spanning alpha and beta chains. For amplifying TCRs, the PCR ran for 15 to 20 cycles with Phusion, which was used together with a constant-region primer and the adapter on the V primers. MiXCR was run by TCRdb on the reads, yielding one entry per CDR3 protein. The data show under 90,000 distinct CDR3 sequences, 17% seen once. Specified time point: after trial treatment. Specified treatment: LDRT plus nivolumab, ipilimumab, low-dose cyclophosphamide and aspirin (RACIN trial). It was nivolumab, ipilimumab, aspirin, low-dose cyclophosphamide and low-dose radiotherapy that donors received. Solid tumors that lacked tumor-infiltrating lymphocytes and were advanced were present in eligible patients.

This clonotype was observed many times. Here the sequenced sample was PBMCs, taken after low-dose radiotherapy plus immunotherapy. The clonotype was recovered from a male donor with prostate cancer. This chain connects TRBV30 to TRBJ2-3; possibly TRBD2 for D (5 bases). The CDR3 spells CAWGSSTAGRDTQYF. DNA of the CDR3: TGTGCCTGGGGGAGTTCGACGGCCGGACGCGATACGCAGTATTTT.